These T cell receptor beta chains were read from a single sample in a study of regulatory T cells in long-lasting Graves disease. One entry per CDR3 protein, called by TCRdb with MiXCR from the multiplex PCR reads. The sample shows some 500,000 distinct CDR3 sequences, less than 15% of them seen only once. These same data were also listed under a study on T cells in Graves' hyperthyroidism and ophthalmopathy.

The sequencing used peripheral blood mononuclear cells (PBMCs), collected at new diagnosis, from a patient treated with antithyroid drugs. These receptor sequences come from a man younger than 40 with Graves disease. Each CDR3 is given with its conserved first and last residue. The D gene is left open where the match is weak. Not all rows give a size; the values are once, few, many and, for expanded clones, a class.

V: TRBV6-1; J: TRBJ2-2; D: TRBD2; length: 16; size: many; CDR3: CATLYTSGRGTGELFF; DNA: TGTGCCACCCTTTACACTAGCGGGAGGGGCACCGGGGAGCTGTTTTTT
V: TRBV12-5; J: TRBJ1-3; D: -; length: 14; size: many; CDR3: CASGLVSSGNTIYF; DNA: TGTGCTAGTGGTTTAGTAAGCTCTGGAAACACCATATATTTT
V: TRBV19; J: TRBJ1-4; D: TRBD1; length: 16; size: many; CDR3: CASSPIGDRGNEKLFF; DNA: TGTGCCAGTAGTCCCATAGGGGACAGGGGAAATGAAAAACTGTTTTTT
V: TRBV24-1; J: TRBJ2-2; D: -; length: 12; size: many; CDR3: CATSDLGGELFF; DNA: TGTGCCACCAGTGATTTAGGCGGGGAGCTGTTTTTT
V: TRBV2; J: TRBJ2-3; D: TRBD2; length: 15; size: many; CDR3: CASSERGGLTDTQYF; DNA: TGTGCCAGCAGTGAGAGGGGAGGGCTCACAGATACGCAGTATTTT
V: TRBV19; J: TRBJ2-7; D: TRBD2; length: 18; size: few; CDR3: CASSIKLRLAGGTYEQYF; DNA: TGTGCCAGTAGTATTAAGCTACGACTAGCGGGAGGGACCTACGAGCAGTACTTC
V: TRBV10-3; J: TRBJ1-5; D: -; length: 14; size: many; CDR3: CAISLTDSNQPQHF; DNA: TGTGCCATCAGTCTTACGGATAGCAATCAGCCCCAGCATTTT
V: TRBV7-2; J: TRBJ1-1; D: -; length: 15; size: many; CDR3: CASSLARGADTEAFF; DNA: TGTGCCAGCAGCTTAGCGAGAGGGGCCGACACTGAAGCTTTCTTT
V: TRBV20-1; J: TRBJ2-7; D: TRBD1; length: 13; size: -; CDR3: CSAKSRGQYEQYF; DNA: TGCAGTGCTAAGTCAAGGGGGCAATATGAGCAGTACTTC
V: TRBV18; J: TRBJ1-1; D: -; length: 15; size: many; CDR3: CASSPPGWQNTEAFF; DNA: TGTGCCAGCTCACCACCGGGTTGGCAGAACACTGAAGCTTTCTTT
V: TRBV20-1; J: TRBJ1-5; D: -; length: 12; size: few; CDR3: CSAGGSNQPQHF; DNA: TGCAGCGCGGGTGGGAGCAATCAGCCCCAGCATTTT
V: TRBV28; J: TRBJ2-7; D: -; length: 10; size: many; CDR3: CASMSTRQYF; DNA: TGTGCCAGCATGAGTACCAGACAGTACTTC
V: TRBV6-2/TRBV6-3; J: TRBJ2-7; D: -; length: 13; size: -; CDR3: CASSSGTPGEQYF; DNA: TGTGCCAGCAGTTCCGGGACTCCGGGCGAGCAGTACTTC
V: TRBV7-9; J: TRBJ1-4; D: -; length: 16; size: -; CDR3: CASSLGLRAANEKLFF; DNA: TGTGCCAGCAGCCTTGGCTTGAGGGCGGCTAATGAAAAACTGTTTTTT
V: TRBV4-1; J: TRBJ1-1; D: -; length: 18; size: few; CDR3: CASSPLGRRRRGETEAFF; DNA: TGCGCCAGCAGCCCCCTCGGTCGTAGACGGAGGGGAGAAACTGAAGCTTTCTTT
V: TRBV6-1; J: TRBJ2-7; D: TRBD2; length: 15; size: many; CDR3: CATRNSGRKYYEQYF; DNA: TGTGCCACCCGAAATAGCGGGAGGAAATACTACGAGCAGTACTTC
V: TRBV13; J: TRBJ2-1; D: TRBD2; length: 16; size: many; CDR3: CASSLGLAGDAIEQFF; DNA: TGTGCCAGCAGCTTAGGACTAGCGGGAGACGCGATTGAGCAGTTCTTC
V: TRBV2; J: TRBJ2-2; D: TRBD2; length: 15; size: many; CDR3: CASRETSGSTGELFF; DNA: TGTGCCAGCAGGGAGACTAGCGGGAGTACCGGGGAGCTGTTTTTT
V: TRBV20-1; J: TRBJ2-1; D: TRBD2; length: 15; size: -; CDR3: CSAPGTSGSSDEQFF; DNA: TGCAGTGCTCCCGGGACTAGCGGGAGTAGCGATGAGCAGTTCTTC
V: TRBV7-2; J: TRBJ1-4; D: TRBD1; length: 15; size: few; CDR3: CASSLSGGINEKLFF; DNA: TGTGCCAGCAGCTTATCAGGGGGTATTAATGAAAAACTGTTTTTT
V: TRBV5-1; J: TRBJ1-1; D: -; length: 15; size: -; CDR3: CASSLAGRGSTEAFF; DNA: TGCGCCAGCAGCTTGGCAGGGAGAGGGAGCACTGAAGCTTTCTTT
V: TRBV7-9; J: TRBJ1-3; D: -; length: 15; size: -; CDR3: CATRTGWTTGNTIYF; DNA: TGTGCCACCAGAACGGGGTGGACGACTGGAAACACCATATATTTT
V: TRBV12-3/TRBV12-4; J: TRBJ2-7; D: TRBD1; length: 15; size: many; CDR3: CASTLSPGGFYEQYF; DNA: TGTGCCAGCACCTTATCCCCAGGGGGCTTTTACGAGCAGTACTTC
V: TRBV20-1; J: TRBJ1-2; D: TRBD1; length: 15; size: -; CDR3: CTTDRDRGTNYGYTF; DNA: TGCACCACTGACCGGGACAGGGGGACGAACTATGGCTACACCTTC
V: TRBV20-1; J: TRBJ2-1; D: -; length: 13; size: -; CDR3: CSAVPSVHNEQFF; DNA: TGCAGTGCTGTGCCCTCGGTCCACAATGAGCAGTTCTTC
V: TRBV30; J: TRBJ2-7; D: -; length: 13; size: few; CDR3: CAWSRGSSYEQYF; DNA: TGTGCCTGGAGTCGGGGGAGCTCCTACGAGCAGTACTTC
V: TRBV12-3/TRBV12-4; J: TRBJ2-5; D: TRBD2; length: 16; size: -; CDR3: CASSLGASGRGKTQYF; DNA: TGTGCCAGCAGTTTAGGGGCTAGCGGGAGGGGGAAGACCCAGTACTTC
V: TRBV20-1; J: TRBJ2-1; D: TRBD2; length: 14; size: few; CDR3: CSAKLATTYNEQFF; DNA: TGCAGTGCCAAACTAGCGACGACCTACAATGAGCAGTTCTTC
V: TRBV4-1; J: TRBJ2-4; D: TRBD2; length: 18; size: once; CDR3: CASSPGLAGGRAKNIQYF; DNA: TGCGCCAGCAGCCCAGGACTAGCGGGAGGGCGGGCCAAAAACATTCAGTACTTC
V: TRBV6-5; J: TRBJ2-4; D: -; length: 16; size: many; CDR3: CASSYSGAAAKNIQYF; DNA: TGTGCCAGCAGTTACTCGGGGGCCGCGGCCAAAAACATTCAGTACTTC
V: TRBV27; J: TRBJ1-1; D: -; length: 16; size: many; CDR3: CASSELHGGKDTEAFF; DNA: TGTGCCAGCAGTGAATTGCACGGTGGTAAGGACACTGAAGCTTTCTTT
V: TRBV5-5; J: TRBJ2-1; D: -; length: 15; size: many; CDR3: CASSLAGVDSNEQFF; DNA: TGTGCCAGCAGCTTGGCGGGAGTCGACTCTAATGAGCAGTTCTTC
V: TRBV5-1; J: TRBJ2-2; D: -; length: 15; size: few; CDR3: CASSWGHSNTGELFF; DNA: TGCGCCAGCAGTTGGGGACACTCGAACACCGGGGAGCTGTTTTTT
V: TRBV27; J: TRBJ1-5; D: TRBD1; length: 14; size: many; CDR3: CASGRQGAGQPQHF; DNA: TGTGCCAGCGGCAGACAGGGGGCCGGGCAGCCCCAGCATTTT
V: TRBV20-1; J: TRBJ2-2; D: TRBD2; length: 17; size: many; CDR3: CSARDPASGSGYPGLFF; DNA: TGCAGTGCTAGAGATCCAGCTAGCGGGAGCGGGTACCCTGGGCTGTTTTTT
V: TRBV10-3; J: TRBJ1-5; D: -; length: 14; size: many; CDR3: CAISEVQGDQPQHF; DNA: TGTGCCATCAGTGAGGTACAGGGCGACCAGCCCCAGCATTTT
V: TRBV7-6; J: TRBJ2-1; D: -; length: 16; size: -; CDR3: CASSLYTKSSYNEQFF; DNA: TGTGCCAGCAGCCTATATACAAAGAGCTCCTACAATGAGCAGTTCTTC
V: TRBV6-1; J: TRBJ1-5; D: -; length: 15; size: -; CDR3: CASMERSYSNQPQHF; DNA: TGTGCCAGCATGGAGAGATCTTATAGCAATCAGCCCCAGCATTTT
V: TRBV20-1; J: TRBJ2-2; D: -; length: 16; size: -; CDR3: CSARDFRQLNTGELFF; DNA: TGCAGTGCTAGAGATTTTAGGCAATTGAACACCGGGGAGCTGTTTTTT
V: TRBV20-1; J: TRBJ2-1; D: -; length: 17; size: many; CDR3: CSAINVVIEVSYNEQFF; DNA: TGCAGTGCTATTAACGTGGTAATCGAGGTCTCCTACAATGAGCAGTTCTTC
V: TRBV29-1; J: TRBJ1-5; D: -; length: 12; size: many; CDR3: CSVEGPDQPQHF; DNA: TGCAGCGTTGAGGGGCCAGATCAGCCCCAGCATTTT
V: TRBV28; J: TRBJ1-1; D: TRBD1; length: 14; size: -; CDR3: CASNWRGRNTEAFF; DNA: TGTGCCAGCAACTGGAGGGGGCGTAACACTGAAGCTTTCTTT
V: TRBV2; J: TRBJ2-5; D: -; length: 17; size: many; CDR3: CASSASGGRYLEETQYF; DNA: TGTGCCAGCAGTGCCTCGGGCGGGCGGTACCTGGAAGAGACCCAGTACTTC
V: TRBV27; J: TRBJ1-1; D: -; length: 15; size: many; CDR3: CASSALGGGNTEAFF; DNA: TGTGCCAGCAGTGCCTTGGGGGGCGGGAACACTGAAGCTTTCTTT
V: TRBV20-1; J: TRBJ2-5; D: -; length: 13; size: many; CDR3: CSARGQGVETQYF; DNA: TGCAGTGCTAGGGGTCAGGGCGTCGAGACCCAGTACTTC
V: TRBV29-1; J: TRBJ1-1; D: -; length: 10; size: many; CDR3: CSVKGTEAFF; DNA: TGCAGCGTCAAGGGCACTGAAGCTTTCTTT
V: TRBV6-1; J: TRBJ1-1; D: -; length: 14; size: many; CDR3: CASRGGTMNTEAFF; DNA: TGTGCCAGCAGGGGGGGCACCATGAACACTGAAGCTTTCTTT
V: TRBV10-3; J: TRBJ2-1; D: TRBD2; length: 15; size: once; CDR3: CAISPGLAYYNEQFF; DNA: TGTGCCATCAGTCCGGGACTAGCGTACTACAATGAGCAGTTCTTC
V: TRBV2; J: TRBJ2-7; D: -; length: 10; size: -; CDR3: CASIAYEQYF; DNA: TGTGCCAGCATCGCCTACGAGCAGTACTTC
V: TRBV6-1; J: TRBJ2-3; D: TRBD2; length: 17; size: -; CDR3: CASRRILSGRVTDTQYF; DNA: TGTGCCAGCAGGCGCATCCTTAGCGGGAGGGTTACCGATACGCAGTATTTT
V: TRBV29-1; J: TRBJ1-1; D: -; length: 12; size: many; CDR3: CSVLEIDSEAFF; DNA: TGCAGCGTCCTTGAAATAGATAGTGAAGCTTTCTTT
V: TRBV29-1; J: TRBJ2-7; D: -; length: 13; size: many; CDR3: CSVEDGGTFEQYF; DNA: TGCAGCGTTGAAGATGGGGGGACATTCGAGCAGTACTTC